A single sample is the source of the 19 T cell receptor beta chains below, sequenced in a study of OX40 agonist ivuxolimab in advanced cancers. TCRdb keeps only in-frame clones here, not all; method: immunoSEQ multiplex PCR. The table records about 65,000 clones, approximately 89% of them present only once. Sequenced here: CD4+ or CD8+ T cells sorted from blood, sampled in a trial of the OX40 agonist ivuxolimab. The receptors shown here come from an adult with an advanced solid tumor such as melanoma, head and neck, liver or kidney cancer.

The V call is TRBV2, the J call TRBJ2-3, with D possibly TRBD1 on 6 matching bases. Trimming left V 6 bases short and J 8 bases short, with 15 bases between. This CDR3 contains 13 residues. Germline V gene sequence: CDR1 SNHLY, CDR2 FYNNEI. CDR3 sequence reads: CASSGQNSATQYF. The CDR3 DNA sequence: TGTGCCAGCAGCGGACAGAATTCTGCTACGCAGTATTTT.

This clone showed up just a few times. The rearrangement joins TRBV30 to TRBJ1-6, with D perhaps TRBD1 (5 bases). This CDR3 is built from 13 residues. V lost 2 bases, J lost 8 bases, and 10 bases lay in between. In germline, CDR1 is GTSNPN, CDR2 SVGIG (reference sequence). Here the CDR3 DNA reads TGTGCCTGGAGTCGGAGCAGGGATTCACCCCTCCACTTT. It is translated as CAWSRSRDSPLHF.

The V call is TRBV7-9, the J call TRBJ2-7, with 10 bases aligning to TRBD2. Germline lookup yields CDR1 SEHNR and CDR2 FQNEAQ (reference sequence). This CDR3 region has 15 residues. V gave up 1 base and J gave up 4 bases; unmatched junction bases: 4. In DNA form, the CDR3 reads TGTGCCAGCAGCTTAGTACTAGCGGGGCTATACGAGCAGTACTTC. It specifies CASSLVLAGLYEQYF.

The CDR3, as DNA: TGCGCCAGCAGCCCGGACAGGATCGACACCGGGGAGCTGTTTTTT. Protein product: CASSPDRIDTGELFF. The chain joins TRBV5-1 to TRBJ2-2; 7 bases match TRBD1. V lost 4 bases to trimming and J lost 3 bases; unmatched junction nucleotides: 6. The CDR3 spans 15 residues. The germline V gene has CDR1 SGHRS and CDR2 YFSETQ.

The chain couples TRBV28 to TRBJ1-5; the match to TRBD1 covers 7 bases. CDR3 length: 14 residues. V was pared by 6 bases and J by 4 bases, with 6 bases of the junction left unmatched. The germline V gene has CDR1 MDHEN and CDR2 SYDVKM. The CDR3 protein is CASSDRDRNQPQHF. In DNA, the CDR3 is TGTGCCAGCAGCGACAGGGACCGAAATCAGCCCCAGCATTTT.

This chain connects TRBV10-2 to TRBJ2-3; 11 bases are shared with TRBD1. Germline assignment: CDR1 WSHSY and CDR2 SAAADI. The CDR3 runs 14 residues. After removal of 6 bases from V and 3 bases from J, the junction contained 2 bases not matched to a gene. This CDR3 is CASRRDRGTDTQYF. CDR3 nucleotide sequence: TGCGCCAGCAGACGGGACAGGGGGACAGATACGCAGTATTTT.

The chain links TRBV7-9 to TRBJ1-4; a weak D match, TRBD1 (5 bases). The ends were cut back, 1 base at V and 8 bases at J, with 11 bases in the middle. Germline V lookup: CDR1 SEHNR, CDR2 FQNEAQ (reference sequence). This CDR3 is 14 amino acids long. CDR3 residues: CASSLEGGAEKLFF. In nucleotides, the CDR3 is TGTGCCAGCAGCTTAGAAGGTGGGGCCGAAAAACTGTTTTTT.

V is TRBV5-1 and J is TRBJ2-5; 8 positions match TRBD1. V was clipped by 2 bases and J by 7 bases; unmatched bases: 7. Germline CDR1 SGHRS, CDR2 YFSETQ. The CDR3 covers 14 residues. The DNA for the CDR3 is TGCGCCAGCAGCTTTCAGGGGGCGCATGGGACCCAGTACTTC. Amino acids: CASSFQGAHGTQYF.

This chain links TRBV5-4 with TRBJ2-1, with TRBD1 as a possible D gene (6 bases). CDR3 length: 16 residues. Deletions cut 4 bases from V and 4 bases from J, with 18 bases between. Germline assignment: CDR1 SGHNT and CDR2 YYREEE (reference sequence). This chain's CDR3 is CASSPSRDTLYNEQFF. CDR3 nucleotides: TGTGCCAGCAGCCCTAGCCGGGACACCCTATACAATGAGCAGTTCTTC.

The V call is TRBV6-6, the J call TRBJ2-5; TRBD1 aligns across 8 bases. Germline V gene lookup returns CDR1 MNHNY and CDR2 SVGAGI (reference sequence). V shed 7 bases and J 4 bases; nucleotides not matched to a gene: 11. The CDR3 has 15 residues. The CDR3 bases are TGTGCCAGCACTCCCCCCGGCAGGGGGCCAGAGACCCAGTACTTC. Encoded protein: CASTPPGRGPETQYF.

The chain links TRBV4-1 to TRBJ1-1; 11 bases map to TRBD1. Trimming removed 4 bases from V and 1 base from J; junction bases left unmatched: 8. The V gene's germline CDR1 is MGHRA and CDR2 YSYEKL. The CDR3 has 17 residues. The CDR3 is CASSPGQGASANTEAFF. CDR3 DNA: TGCGCCAGCAGCCCTGGACAGGGGGCATCGGCGAACACTGAAGCTTTCTTT.

The V and J genes are TRBV4-1 and TRBJ2-7; D may be TRBD2 (5 bases). Per germline, CDR1 MGHRA and CDR2 YSYEKL. The V end was cut by 5 bases, the J end by 4 bases, with 18 bases between. The CDR3 is 15 residues long. CDR3 sequence (DNA): TGCGCCAGCAGCTGGGGAGTCGTCGGTTTTTACGAGCAGTACTTC. Translation gives CASSWGVVGFYEQYF.

The chain carries TRBV7-2 and TRBJ1-4; D is perhaps TRBD1 (6 bases). CDR3 length: 14 residues. Trimming took 1 base from V and 8 from J, leaving 11 bases between them. In germline, CDR1 is SGHTA, CDR2 FQGNSA. The CDR3 bases are TGTGCCAGCAGCTTAGGGGGGCGCGCAGAAAAACTGTTTTTT. Protein product: CASSLGGRAEKLFF.

The chain is built from TRBV6-1 and TRBJ2-7, with D maybe TRBD2 (7 bases). The CDR3 has 14 residues. The germline gives CDR1 MNHNS, CDR2 SASEGT. The V end lost 5 bases, the J end lost 4 bases, and 15 bases lay between the germline ends. The DNA of the CDR3 is TGTGCCAGCAGTTTAAAGGGGGGGCTATACGAGCAGTACTTC. Amino acid sequence: CASSLKGGLYEQYF.

The chain links TRBV5-4 to TRBJ1-2, with TRBD1 matching 11 bases. Germline V gene lookup returns CDR1 SGHNT and CDR2 YYREEE (reference sequence). Trimming removed 3 bases from V and 9 bases from J; junction bases left unmatched: 10. The CDR3 extends over 15 amino acids. In nucleotides, the CDR3 is TGTGCCAGCAGCTGGGGATTGGGGACAGGGGGGAGCTACACCTTC. This translates into CASSWGLGTGGSYTF.

The rearrangement links TRBV5-7 to TRBJ1-2; TRBD1 might be the D (6 bases). TRBV5-7 is designated an ORF whose function remains uncertain. The CDR3 contains 16 residues. V lost 4 bases and J lost 8, with 24 bases in between. For the CDR3, the DNA is TGTGCCAGCAGCCCTACTACCGCGGGGGCGGGGGGCGGCTACACCTTC. Amino acids: CASSPTTAGAGGGYTF.

The chain carries TRBV2 and TRBJ2-3, with 10 nucleotides matching TRBD2. After removal of 7 bases from V and 2 bases from J, the junction contained 3 bases not matched to a gene. The CDR3 covers 14 residues. Per germline, CDR1 SNHLY and CDR2 FYNNEI. The CDR3 DNA follows: TGTGCCAGCACTAGCGGGGGAATCACAGATACGCAGTATTTT. Protein sequence: CASTSGGITDTQYF.

This clone came up once. The chain has TRBV6-5 and TRBJ1-5; D gene ambiguous. Deletions cut 5 bases from V and 8 bases from J, with 16 bases between. The CDR3 covers 14 residues. CDR1 is MNHEY and CDR2 is SVGAGI in the germline V gene. The CDR3 protein is CASSGERAREPQHF. CDR3 in DNA: TGTGCCAGCAGTGGAGAGCGGGCAAGGGAGCCCCAGCATTTT.

The CDR3 loop is CASRSGGAWGETQYF. DNA for the CDR3: TGTGCCAGTAGGAGCGGGGGGGCCTGGGGAGAGACCCAGTACTTC. V and J are TRBV2 and TRBJ2-5; 10 bases map to TRBD2. Germline CDR1 SNHLY, CDR2 FYNNEI. After removal of 9 bases from V and 4 bases from J, the junction contained 11 bases not matched to a gene. The CDR3 has 15 amino acids.